This T cell receptor (beta chain) was retrieved from a study of CD8+CD57+ T cells in acquired aplastic anemia. Findings and limits, study-wide: Common to patients and controls were 25 to 30 CD8+ CDR3 sequences.

The ends were cut back, 2 bases at V and 6 bases at J, with 14 bases in the middle. This CDR3 is 13 amino acids long. Germline CDR1 and CDR2: DFQATT and SNEGSKA (reference sequence). A note on this clonotype: Its antigen is unidentified.

Genomic DNA constituted the template upon which TCR beta VDJ and CDR3 profiling was performed. TCRdb ran MiXCR on the reads and lists one entry per CDR3 protein. The sample yields 100,000 to 150,000 distinct CDR3 sequences, 50% to 60% seen once. Patients who underwent sequencing had shown CD8+CD57+ cell expansion by flow cytometry. Patients, without exception, had severe acquired aplastic anemia. Source material: sorted CD4+, CD8+, or CD8+CD57+ T cells (not recorded which) from PBMCs. V is TRBV20-1 and J is TRBJ2-7; perhaps D is TRBD1 or TRBD2 (5 bases each). The sequence derives from a human donor with aplastic anemia. DNA for the CDR3: TGCAGTGCTAGACCGGGGCCCCCCTTCGAGCAGTACTTC. It yields the protein CSARPGPPFEQYF.